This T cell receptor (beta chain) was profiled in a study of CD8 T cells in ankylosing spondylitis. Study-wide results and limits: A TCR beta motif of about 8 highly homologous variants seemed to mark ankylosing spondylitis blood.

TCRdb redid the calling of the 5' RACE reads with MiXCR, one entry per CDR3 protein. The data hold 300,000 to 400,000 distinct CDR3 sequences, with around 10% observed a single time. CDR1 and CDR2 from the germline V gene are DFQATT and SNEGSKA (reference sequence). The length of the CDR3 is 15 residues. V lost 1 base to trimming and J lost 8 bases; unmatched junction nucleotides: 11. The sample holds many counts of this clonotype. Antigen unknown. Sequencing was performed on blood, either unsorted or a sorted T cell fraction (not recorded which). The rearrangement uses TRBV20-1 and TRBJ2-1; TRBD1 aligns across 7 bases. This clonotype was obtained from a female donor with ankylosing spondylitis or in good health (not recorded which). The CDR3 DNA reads TGCAGTGCTAGAGCCCCGGGACAGTCCCCCCATGAGCAGTTCTTC. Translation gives CSARAPGQSPHEQFF.